These T cell receptor beta chains were read from a single sample in a study of cytomegalovirus exposure and HLA in healthy donors. Clones were sequenced by immunoSEQ multiplex PCR, and TCRdb holds only the in-frame ones, with some missing. The sample contains about 130,000 clones, more than 75% of which appear only once. Material for sequencing was PBMCs. The source of these receptors is a man aged 25-40 years in good health and CMV-seropositive. Each CDR3 is given with its conserved first and last residue. Fields, in order: CDR3 length, clone size, J gene, D gene, V gene, CDR3 DNA, CDR3 protein. A D gene is named only where the DNA matches it firmly. Rows give clone size only sometimes, using once, few, many, or a class for an expanded clone.

13 | NA | TRBJ2-7 | NA | TRBV5-1 | TGCGCCAGCAGCCTTCGACAAGCCTACGAGCAGTACTTC | CASSLRQAYEQYF
14 | NA | TRBJ2-2 | NA | TRBV27 | TGTGCCAGCAGTAGGAGGGCTGGGACCGGGGAGCTGTTTTTT | CASSRRAGTGELFF
16 | NA | TRBJ1-5 | NA | TRBV11-2 | TGTGCCAGCAGCTTAGATCAGGAAGGGGGCAATCAGCCCCAGCATTTT | CASSLDQEGGNQPQHF
15 | NA | TRBJ2-2 | NA | TRBV29-1 | TGCAGCGTTGAGGGTACAGGCCCGAACACCGGGGAGCTGTTTTTT | CSVEGTGPNTGELFF
17 | NA | TRBJ1-1 | NA | TRBV18 | TGTGCCAGCTCCCTAAACCAGGGGCAGTACATGAACACTGAAGCTTTCTTT | CASSLNQGQYMNTEAFF
14 | NA | TRBJ1-2 | NA | TRBV9 | TGTGCCAGCAGCGCGGCCGTCGGGTCCTATGGCTACACCTTC | CASSAAVGSYGYTF
15 | NA | TRBJ2-7 | TRBD1 | TRBV27 | TGTGCCAGCACCTTTGGTGCAGGGGGCCTCTACGAGCAGTACTTC | CASTFGAGGLYEQYF
16 | NA | TRBJ2-1 | TRBD1 | TRBV6-4 | TGTGCCAGCAGTGGGACAGGGAGTAAGTCCTACAATGAGCAGTTCTTC | CASSGTGSKSYNEQFF
18 | NA | TRBJ2-5 | TRBD2 | TRBV7-9 | TGTGCCAGCAGCTTAGCATTCAGCGGGGGAAGGGTCCAAGAGACCCAGTACTTC | CASSLAFSGGRVQETQYF
13 | few | TRBJ1-2 | NA | TRBV5-8 | TGTGCCAGCAGTCCTGAGGGCTTCTATGGCTACACCTTC | CASSPEGFYGYTF
14 | NA | TRBJ2-7 | TRBD2 | TRBV5-1 | TGCGCCAGCAGCCCGGGACTAGCGAGCTACGAGCAGTACTTC | CASSPGLASYEQYF
12 | NA | TRBJ1-2 | NA | TRBV11-2 | TGTGCCAGCAGCCTAATAAAGTCCGGCTACACCTTC | CASSLIKSGYTF